The sample holds a few counts of the clone carrying this T cell receptor beta chain. Antigen: not known. The entry originates in a study of blood T cells in healthy people across ages. Findings and limits, study-wide: Donor CMV infection status was unknown, possibly confounding age-related changes in expanded clonotypes. Strongly correlated with naive T cell percentage was TCR beta diversity.

Together with a sample-barcoded 5' primer, a J-beta primer mix was included in a second PCR lasting roughly 6 to 12 cycles. All cDNA molecules were each tagged by a template-switch adaptor with 12 random nucleotides. MiXCR was run by TCRdb on the 5' RACE reads, yielding one entry per CDR3 protein. This table has roughly 2 million distinct CDR3 sequences, around 50% appearing once. V dropped 4 bases and J dropped 0 bases, with 14 bases sitting between them. This CDR3 comprises 15 residues. Germline CDR1 SGHRS, CDR2 YFSETQ. Sequencing input: blood. The sequence derives from a middle-aged woman in good health. The rearrangement joins TRBV5-1 to TRBJ2-7, with D maybe TRBD2 (6 bases). Written as DNA, the CDR3 is TGCGCCAGCAGCGTAATTAGCGGAAGCTCCTACGAGCAGTACTTC. This gives the protein CASSVISGSSYEQYF.